This T cell receptor (beta chain) comes out of a study of T cell clusters in autoimmune cytopenias. TRB amplification used roughly 250 ng of peripheral blood genomic DNA. CDR1 and CDR2 (germline): MGHRA, YSYEKL. The CDR3 has 15 amino acids. TRB was amplified by touch-down multiplex PCR, primer pools A and B combined. With the multiplex PCR reads reprocessed, TCRdb shows one record per CDR3 protein and no DNA. The sample table sets out 500 to 650 distinct CDR3 sequences. The sample also formed part of further work on T cell repertoires in aging, cancer and after chemotherapy.

The sample taken for sequencing was peripheral blood. This receptor was identified in a human donor with an autoimmune cytopenia or autoimmune hepatitis (not recorded which). The gene calls are TRBV4-1 and TRBJ2-1. The CDR3 region is CASSQVGYSDNEQFF.